The rows below give T cell receptor beta chains drawn from one sample of a study of shared clonotypes between healthy human individuals. The data were produced by immunoSEQ multiplex PCR, yet TCRdb's version contains in-frame clones alone and is incomplete. The repertoire has some 2,400,000 clones, around 95% of them found once; the top ten carry 0.1% to 0.15%. Input material: naive CD4+ T cells sorted from blood. These receptors originate from a man aged 18-30 years in good health. CDR3s include the opening cysteine and the closing phenylalanine or tryptophan. The order of the fields is CDR3 DNA, CDR3 protein, J gene, V gene, D gene, CDR3 length, clone size. D genes are given only for firm matches. Clone size is not always given. Where it is, it says once, few, many or a class for expanded clones.

TGTGCCAGCACCCAGGGACCTATAGTTACTGAAGCTTTCTTT | CASTQGPIVTEAFF | TRBJ1-1 | TRBV2 | . | 14 | .
TGTGCTAGCAGCTCCTCGGGCCAAGAGACCCAGTACTTC | CASSSSGQETQYF | TRBJ2-5 | TRBV7-7 | . | 13 | .
TGTGCCAGCAGCCCTCAGGGAGGCACCGGGGAGCTGTTTTTT | CASSPQGGTGELFF | TRBJ2-2 | TRBV7-9 | . | 14 | .
TGCGCCAGCAGCCAAGGGCCCGCGACAGGGAGCAATCAGCCCCAGCATTTT | CASSQGPATGSNQPQHF | TRBJ1-5 | TRBV4-1 | TRBD1 | 17 | .
TGTGCCACCAGCAGAGATCTCAGGGGCGCGGGCACCGGGGAGCTGTTTTTT | CATSRDLRGAGTGELFF | TRBJ2-2 | TRBV15 | . | 17 | .
TGTGCCAGCAGCCTCAGGGGATCGGGAGGGGGCTACACCTTC | CASSLRGSGGGYTF | TRBJ1-2 | TRBV2 | . | 14 | .
TGTGCCTGGAGCCCGCCGGGGTTTGGCTACACCTTC | CAWSPPGFGYTF | TRBJ1-2 | TRBV30 | . | 12 | once
TGTGCCAGCAGTGAAGGGCAGGGCAGGGCTAATCAAGAGACCCAGTACTTC | CASSEGQGRANQETQYF | TRBJ2-5 | TRBV6-1 | . | 17 | .
TGTGCCAGCAGCTTAAGGGGTACTCCCTCCTACAATGAGCAGTTCTTC | CASSLRGTPSYNEQFF | TRBJ2-1 | TRBV11-3 | . | 16 | .
TGTGCCAGCAGTTCGACAGGGACCGGCTACACCTTC | CASSSTGTGYTF | TRBJ1-2 | TRBV27 | TRBD1 | 12 | .
TGCGCCAGCAGCTTAGGGGACAGGGGGTATGAAAAACTGTTTTTT | CASSLGDRGYEKLFF | TRBJ1-4 | TRBV5-1 | TRBD1 | 15 | .
TGTGCCTGGATGCGCGGGGGAAACTATGGCTACACCTTC | CAWMRGGNYGYTF | TRBJ1-2 | TRBV30 | . | 13 | .
TGTGCCAGCAGTTTGAGGACGGGTGAAGCTTTCTTT | CASSLRTGEAFF | TRBJ1-1 | TRBV28 | . | 12 | .
TGCGCCAGCAGCCATTATGACAGCGACAATCAGCCCCAGCATTTT | CASSHYDSDNQPQHF | TRBJ1-5 | TRBV4-1 | . | 15 | once
TGCGCCAGCAGCTCCCAACCCGGACTTAACACCGGGGAGCTGTTTTTT | CASSSQPGLNTGELFF | TRBJ2-2 | TRBV5-1 | . | 16 | .
TGTGCCAGCTCACCCACTCGGGAGGTAGAGCAGTTCTTC | CASSPTREVEQFF | TRBJ2-1 | TRBV18 | TRBD2 | 13 | .
TGCGCCAGCAGCCAAGTAAGACTAGCGGGAGGAGAGACCCAGTACTTC | CASSQVRLAGGETQYF | TRBJ2-5 | TRBV4-1 | TRBD2 | 16 | .
TGTGCCAGCAGCTTCCCCGGGGAGGGTGGTAGCACTGAAGCTTTCTTT | CASSFPGEGGSTEAFF | TRBJ1-1 | TRBV7-9 | . | 16 | .
TGCGCCAGCAGCTTGGAGGCAGGGGGGCAAGAGACCCAGTACTTC | CASSLEAGGQETQYF | TRBJ2-5 | TRBV5-1 | . | 15 | .
TGTGCCAGCCGAAAACCAAAATATTCCTCTGGAAACACCATATATTTT | CASRKPKYSSGNTIYF | TRBJ1-3 | TRBV27 | . | 16 | .
TGTGCCAGCTCACGGGATTCCGGAAACACCATATATTTT | CASSRDSGNTIYF | TRBJ1-3 | TRBV18 | . | 13 | .
TGCGCCAGCAGCCAAGGCAGGCAGGGGGGCCGGGAAGCTTTCTTT | CASSQGRQGGREAFF | TRBJ1-1 | TRBV4-1 | TRBD1 | 15 | .
TGTGCCAGCAGCTTATCCGGGGAGACCCAGTACTTC | CASSLSGETQYF | TRBJ2-5 | TRBV11-3 | . | 12 | .
TGTGCCAGCAGTTTATTGGATTCTGGGGCCAACGTCCTGACTTTC | CASSLLDSGANVLTF | TRBJ2-6 | TRBV28 | . | 15 | .
TGTGCCAGCAGTCACCGGGCCCCCAAGGAAGAGACCCAGTACTTC | CASSHRAPKEETQYF | TRBJ2-5 | TRBV5-4 | . | 15 | .
TGTGCCAGCTCAACAACACGGGTTAACTATGGCTACACCTTC | CASSTTRVNYGYTF | TRBJ1-2 | TRBV18 | . | 14 | .
TGTGCCAGCTCACCAGAGGGTTTCAATCAGCCCCAGCATTTT | CASSPEGFNQPQHF | TRBJ1-5 | TRBV18 | . | 14 | once
TGTGCCAGCAGTAGGGACTCGAACACTGAAGCTTTCTTT | CASSRDSNTEAFF | TRBJ1-1 | TRBV6-5 | . | 13 | .
TGTGCCAGTAGAAGGGGGGGCGCGGACTCCTACGAGCAGTACTTC | CASRRGGADSYEQYF | TRBJ2-7 | TRBV19 | . | 15 | once
TGTGCCATCAGTGAGTCGGCCGGGGGCACTGAAGCTTTCTTT | CAISESAGGTEAFF | TRBJ1-1 | TRBV10-3 | . | 14 | .
TGTGCCTGGAGTGCAGGTTCGAACACTGAAGCTTTCTTT | CAWSAGSNTEAFF | TRBJ1-1 | TRBV30 | . | 13 | once
TGTGCTAGTGGACGAGACGGGGCAGGATATCTGAGTGGCTACACCTTC | CASGRDGAGYLSGYTF | TRBJ1-2 | TRBV12-5 | . | 16 | .
TGTGCCAGCAGCTCGGGTCGGCAGCCCCAGCATTTT | CASSSGRQPQHF | TRBJ1-5 | TRBV28 | . | 12 | .
TGTGCCAGCGGGAAACAGGTGGCCGCCCAGAGCTCCTACGAGCAGTACTTC | CASGKQVAAQSSYEQYF | TRBJ2-7 | TRBV11-2 | . | 17 | .
TGTGCCAGCAGCCCAGGGGCAGGTCACTACGAGCAGTACTTC | CASSPGAGHYEQYF | TRBJ2-7 | TRBV7-2 | . | 14 | .
TGCAGCGTTGGCGGGGGTTCGGGTGAAGCTTTCTTT | CSVGGGSGEAFF | TRBJ1-1 | TRBV29-1 | . | 12 | .
TGTGCCAGCATCGTCGGGGACGTCCTAAACACCATATATTTT | CASIVGDVLNTIYF | TRBJ1-3 | TRBV2 | . | 14 | .
TGCGCCAGCAGTCCCGGGACTAGCGGGAGGGCCAGCTCCGAGCAGTACTTC | CASSPGTSGRASSEQYF | TRBJ2-7 | TRBV10-2 | TRBD2 | 17 | .
TGCGCCAGCAGACCCGGTCCGCTTGGCGCCGGAGATCAGCCCCAGCATTTT | CASRPGPLGAGDQPQHF | TRBJ1-5 | TRBV4-1 | . | 17 | .
TGTGCCAGCAGGTCAGGGACTAGCGGGGGCGAGCAGTACTTC | CASRSGTSGGEQYF | TRBJ2-7 | TRBV6-1 | TRBD2 | 14 | .
TGTGCCTGGAGTAAGCGGACAGGGGGCTTGGTAAGTCAGCCCCAGCATTTT | CAWSKRTGGLVSQPQHF | TRBJ1-5 | TRBV30 | TRBD1 | 17 | .
TGTGCCAGCAGTGGCCCGGGACTCCAGATCGAGACCTACGAGCAGTACTTC | CASSGPGLQIETYEQYF | TRBJ2-7 | TRBV6-4 | . | 17 | .
TGTGCTAGTGGTTTGTCTTTGGCACCACAGGGGACTAACAATGAGCAGTTCTTC | CASGLSLAPQGTNNEQFF | TRBJ2-1 | TRBV12-5 | . | 18 | .
TGCGCCAGCAGCAGGGATACTAGCGGGGGGGCACTAGATACGCAGTATTTT | CASSRDTSGGALDTQYF | TRBJ2-3 | TRBV5-1 | TRBD2 | 17 | .
TGCGCCAGCAGCACGACAGGGTCCTACGAGCAGTACTTC | CASSTTGSYEQYF | TRBJ2-7 | TRBV5-1 | TRBD1 | 13 | .
TGTGCCAGCTCACCCTCCCCGAAGACAGATACGCAGTATTTT | CASSPSPKTDTQYF | TRBJ2-3 | TRBV18 | . | 14 | .
TGTGCCAGCTTCGTGTCGAACACTGAAGCTTTCTTT | CASFVSNTEAFF | TRBJ1-1 | TRBV7-2 | . | 12 | .
TGCGCCAGCAGCCCCGACAGGGGCCGTAACTATGGCTACACCTTC | CASSPDRGRNYGYTF | TRBJ1-2 | TRBV5-1 | TRBD1 | 15 | .
TGTGCCAGCAGCTTATTCGGCCCCAAGGATGAGCAGTTCTTC | CASSLFGPKDEQFF | TRBJ2-1 | TRBV11-2 | . | 14 | .
TGTGCCAGCAGAGTAGCGGGGGGAGGGACCGGGGAGCTGTTTTTT | CASRVAGGGTGELFF | TRBJ2-2 | TRBV2 | TRBD2 | 15 | .
TGTGCCAGCAGCTCGGTGTCGACCAGCGGGGAGCTGTTTTTT | CASSSVSTSGELFF | TRBJ2-2 | TRBV7-2 | . | 14 | once
TGTGCCAGCAGCCCCGGGTATAATGAAAAACTGTTTTTT | CASSPGYNEKLFF | TRBJ1-4 | TRBV5-8 | . | 13 | once
TGTGCCAGCAGCATACTGACAAGGGAGACCCAGTACTTC | CASSILTRETQYF | TRBJ2-5 | TRBV5-5 | . | 13 | .
TGTGCCAGCTCACCAGGGGAGTGGGAGACCCAGTACTTC | CASSPGEWETQYF | TRBJ2-5 | TRBV18 | . | 13 | .
TGCGCCAGCAGCTCCCCAGGATACGAGCAGTACTTC | CASSSPGYEQYF | TRBJ2-7 | TRBV5-1 | . | 12 | .
TGTGCCAGCTCACCCCCGCTGGGTGCGAGACTCACCGGGGAGCTGTTTTTT | CASSPPLGARLTGELFF | TRBJ2-2 | TRBV18 | . | 17 | .
TGTGCCAGCAGCTCACTTGGCGGGGGCACAGATACGCAGTATTTT | CASSSLGGGTDTQYF | TRBJ2-3 | TRBV7-2 | . | 15 | .
TGTGCCAGCAGTGATAAGGCCGTTACAGATACGCAGTATTTT | CASSDKAVTDTQYF | TRBJ2-3 | TRBV2 | . | 14 | .
TGTGCCAGCAGCGTAGAATCTAATTCACCCCTCCACTTT | CASSVESNSPLHF | TRBJ1-6 | TRBV9 | . | 13 | .
TGCGCCAGCAGCGGAACGACTGGAGGGACCGGGGAGCTGTTTTTT | CASSGTTGGTGELFF | TRBJ2-2 | TRBV5-1 | . | 15 | .